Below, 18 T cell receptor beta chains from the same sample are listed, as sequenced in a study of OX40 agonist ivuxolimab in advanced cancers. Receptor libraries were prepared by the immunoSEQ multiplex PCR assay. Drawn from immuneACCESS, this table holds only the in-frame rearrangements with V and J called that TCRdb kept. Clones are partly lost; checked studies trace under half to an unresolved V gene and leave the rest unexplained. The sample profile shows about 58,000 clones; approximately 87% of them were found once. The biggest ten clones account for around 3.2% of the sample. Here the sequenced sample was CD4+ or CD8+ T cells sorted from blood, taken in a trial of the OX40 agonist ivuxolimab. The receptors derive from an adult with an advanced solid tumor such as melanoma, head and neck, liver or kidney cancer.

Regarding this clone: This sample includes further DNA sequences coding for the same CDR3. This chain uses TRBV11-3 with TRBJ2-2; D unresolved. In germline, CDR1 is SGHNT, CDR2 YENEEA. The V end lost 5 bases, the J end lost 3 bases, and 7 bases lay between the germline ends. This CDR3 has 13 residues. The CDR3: CASSPLDTGELFF. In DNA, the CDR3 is TGTGCCAGCAGCCCCCTAGACACCGGGGAGCTGTTTTTT.

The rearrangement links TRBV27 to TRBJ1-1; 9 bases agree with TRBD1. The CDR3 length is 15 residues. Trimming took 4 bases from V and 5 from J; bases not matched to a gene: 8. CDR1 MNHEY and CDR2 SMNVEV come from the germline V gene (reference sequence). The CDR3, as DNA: TGTGCCAGCAGTTCACAGGGGGCAGTAAGGACTGAAGCTTTCTTT. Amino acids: CASSSQGAVRTEAFF.

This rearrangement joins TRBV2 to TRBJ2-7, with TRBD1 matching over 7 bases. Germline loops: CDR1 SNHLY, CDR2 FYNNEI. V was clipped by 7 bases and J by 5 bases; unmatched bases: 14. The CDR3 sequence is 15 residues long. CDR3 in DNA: TGTGCCAGCATTCGACCGAAACAGGGGCTGGACGAGCAGTACTTC. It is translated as CASIRPKQGLDEQYF. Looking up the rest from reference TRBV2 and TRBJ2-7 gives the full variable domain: EPEVTQTPSHQVTQMGQEVILRCVPISNHLYFYWYRQILGQKVEFLVSFYNNEISEKSEIFDDQFSVERPDGSNFTLKIRSTKLEDSAMYFCASIRPKQGLDEQYFGPGTRLTVT.

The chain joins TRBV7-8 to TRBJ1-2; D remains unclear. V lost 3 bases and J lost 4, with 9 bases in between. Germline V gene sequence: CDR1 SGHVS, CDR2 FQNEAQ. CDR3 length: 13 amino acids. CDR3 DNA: TGTGCCAGCAGCTTGGAACGAACCTATGGCTACACCTTC. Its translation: CASSLERTYGYTF.

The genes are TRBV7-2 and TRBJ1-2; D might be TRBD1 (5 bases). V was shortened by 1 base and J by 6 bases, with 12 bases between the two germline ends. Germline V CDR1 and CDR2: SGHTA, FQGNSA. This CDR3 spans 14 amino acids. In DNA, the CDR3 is TGTGCCAGCAGCTTAGTTCAGGGTGGAGATGGCTACACCTTC. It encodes CASSLVQGGDGYTF. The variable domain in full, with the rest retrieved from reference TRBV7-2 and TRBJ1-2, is GAGVSQSPSNKVTEKGKDVELRCDPISGHTALYWYRQSLGQGLEFLIYFQGNSAPDKSGLPSDRFSAERTGGSVSTLTIQRTQQEDSAVYLCASSLVQGGDGYTFGSGTRLTVV.

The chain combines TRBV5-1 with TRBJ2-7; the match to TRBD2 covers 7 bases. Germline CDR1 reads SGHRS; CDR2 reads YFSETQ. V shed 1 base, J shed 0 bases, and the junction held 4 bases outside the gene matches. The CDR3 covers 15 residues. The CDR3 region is CASSLLGGSSYEQYF. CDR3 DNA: TGCGCCAGCAGCTTGCTCGGGGGGAGCTCCTACGAGCAGTACTTC.

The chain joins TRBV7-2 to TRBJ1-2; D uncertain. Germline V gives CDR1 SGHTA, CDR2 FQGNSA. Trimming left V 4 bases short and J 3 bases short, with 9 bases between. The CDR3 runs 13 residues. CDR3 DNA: TGTGCCAGCAGCTCCGTCGGTGACTATGGCTACACCTTC. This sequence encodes CASSSVGDYGYTF.

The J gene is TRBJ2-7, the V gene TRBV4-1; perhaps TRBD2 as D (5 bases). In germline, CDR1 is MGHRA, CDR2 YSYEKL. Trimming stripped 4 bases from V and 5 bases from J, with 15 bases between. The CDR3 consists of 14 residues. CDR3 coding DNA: TGCGCCAGCAGCCGCAGTGAGGGTATAAACGAGCAGTACTTC. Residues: CASSRSEGINEQYF.

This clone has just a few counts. This CDR3 reads CASSGDQNTEAFF. CDR3 nucleotide sequence: TGTGCCAGCAGCGGGGACCAGAACACTGAAGCTTTCTTT. The rearrangement links TRBV2 to TRBJ1-1; D possibly corresponds to TRBD1 (5 bases). The CDR3 totals 13 residues. Germline V gene data show CDR1 as SNHLY and CDR2 as FYNNEI. Trimming took 6 bases from V and 1 from J, leaving 9 bases between them.

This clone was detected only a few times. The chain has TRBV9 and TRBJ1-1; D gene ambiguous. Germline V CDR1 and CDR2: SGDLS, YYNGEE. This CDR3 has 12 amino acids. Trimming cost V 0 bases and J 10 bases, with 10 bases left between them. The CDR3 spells CASSVVGRAAFF. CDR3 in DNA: TGTGCCAGCAGCGTAGTAGGACGCGCAGCTTTCTTT.

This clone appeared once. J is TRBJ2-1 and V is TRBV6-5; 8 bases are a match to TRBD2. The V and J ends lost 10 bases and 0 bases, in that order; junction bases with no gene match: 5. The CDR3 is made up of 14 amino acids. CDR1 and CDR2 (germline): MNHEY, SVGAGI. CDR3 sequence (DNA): TGTGCCACCCAGGCGGGGGGCTCCTACAATGAGCAGTTCTTC. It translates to CATQAGGSYNEQFF.

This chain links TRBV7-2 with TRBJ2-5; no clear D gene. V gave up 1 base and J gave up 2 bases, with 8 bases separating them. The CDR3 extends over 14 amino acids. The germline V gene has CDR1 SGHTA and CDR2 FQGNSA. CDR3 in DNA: TGTGCCAGCAGCTTAGATACAGCTCAAGAGACCCAGTACTTC. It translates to CASSLDTAQETQYF.

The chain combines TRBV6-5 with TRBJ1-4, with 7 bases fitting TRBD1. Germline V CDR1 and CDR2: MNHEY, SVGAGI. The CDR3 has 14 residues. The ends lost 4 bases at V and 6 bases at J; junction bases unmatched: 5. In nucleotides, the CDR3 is TGTGCCAGCAGTTCCCAGGGGACAGATGAAAAACTGTTTTTT. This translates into CASSSQGTDEKLFF.

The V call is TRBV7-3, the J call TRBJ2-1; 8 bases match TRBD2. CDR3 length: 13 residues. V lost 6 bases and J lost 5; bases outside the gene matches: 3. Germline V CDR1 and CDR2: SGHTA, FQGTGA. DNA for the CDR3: TGTGCCAGCAGGTCTAGCGGGCACAATGAGCAGTTCTTC. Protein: CASRSSGHNEQFF.

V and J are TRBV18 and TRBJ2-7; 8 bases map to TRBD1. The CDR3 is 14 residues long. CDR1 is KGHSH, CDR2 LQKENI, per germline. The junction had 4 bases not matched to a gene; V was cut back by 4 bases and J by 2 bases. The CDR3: CASSRGQGTYEQYF. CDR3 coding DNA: TGTGCCAGCTCACGCGGACAGGGCACCTACGAGCAGTACTTC.

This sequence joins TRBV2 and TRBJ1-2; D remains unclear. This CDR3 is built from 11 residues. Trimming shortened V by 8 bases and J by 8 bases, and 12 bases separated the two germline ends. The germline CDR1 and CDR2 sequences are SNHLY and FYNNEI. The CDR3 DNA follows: TGTGCCAGCGGTCAGGCGGACGGCTACACCTTC. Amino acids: CASGQADGYTF.

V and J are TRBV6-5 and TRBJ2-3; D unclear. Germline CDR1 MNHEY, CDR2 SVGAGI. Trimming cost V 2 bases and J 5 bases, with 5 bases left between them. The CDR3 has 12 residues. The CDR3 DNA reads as TGTGCCAGCAGTTACAAAGGAGATACGCAGTATTTT. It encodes CASSYKGDTQYF.

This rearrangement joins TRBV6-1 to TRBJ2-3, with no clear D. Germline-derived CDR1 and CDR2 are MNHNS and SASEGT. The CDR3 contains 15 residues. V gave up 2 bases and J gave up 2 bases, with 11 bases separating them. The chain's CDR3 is CASSERRSFTDTQYF. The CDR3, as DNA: TGTGCCAGCAGTGAAAGGCGGAGCTTCACAGATACGCAGTATTTT.